This T cell receptor beta chain was retrieved from a study of technical replicates of blood from a handful of donors. The assay was immunoSEQ multiplex PCR, and TCRdb's table has in-frame clones only and misses some. The sample has about 88,000 clones, 85% to 95% seen once. Germline V gives CDR1 MGHRA, CDR2 YSYEKL. This CDR3 is built from 18 residues. J gave up 0 bases and V 3 bases, and 10 bases lay outside the gene matches. The sequence was obtained from a human donor in good health. The chain uses TRBV4-1 and TRBJ2-1, with 8 bases lining up with TRBD1. The sample comprised T cells isolated from PBMCs. The CDR3 nucleotides are TGCGCCAGCAGCCAGAAAAAGACAGGGGAAATCTCCTACAATGAGCAGTTCTTC. It is translated as CASSQKKTGEISYNEQFF.